The rows below give T cell receptor beta chains drawn from one sample of a study of shared clonotypes between healthy human individuals. Assay used: immunoSEQ multiplex PCR; TCRdb lists only in-frame clones, some missing. The table lists roughly 2,300,000 clones, 80% to 95% of them singletons. Sequencing was performed on naive CD4+ T cells from PBMCs. These receptor sequences come from a man aged 18 to 29 in good health. Some clones in this sample may be carry-over from other donors' samples. Both conserved end residues are part of each CDR3. D genes are given only for firm matches. The size field is filled for only some rows; it gives once, few, many or a size class.

d_call clone_size j_call v_call cdr3_nt cdr3_aa
NA NA TRBJ2-1 TRBV11-2 TGTGCCAGCAGCTCATTCCCTTGGGGGAATGGGGATGAGCAGTTCTTC CASSSFPWGNGDEQFF
NA NA TRBJ2-7 TRBV6-5 TGTGCCAGCAGTAACACCGTAGGGACTATGGGGGCGAACTTC CASSNTVGTMGANF
TRBD2 once TRBJ2-7 TRBV4-2 TGTGCCAGCAGCCAAGGGGAGACTAGCTTCTACGAGCAGTACTTC CASSQGETSFYEQYF
TRBD1 once TRBJ2-2 TRBV6-6 TGTGCCAGCAGGGGGACAGTGAACACCGGGGAGCTGTTTTTT CASRGTVNTGELFF
TRBD1 NA TRBJ2-5 TRBV29-1 TGCAGCGTTACCGGGACAGAGCAAGAGACCCAGTACTTC CSVTGTEQETQYF
NA NA TRBJ2-5 TRBV5-3 TGTGCCAGAAGCTTGGCCCCAGGGAGAAAAGAGACCCAGTACTTC CARSLAPGRKETQYF
NA NA TRBJ1-5 TRBV6-6 TGTGCCAGCAGGGGCCAATATAGCAATCAGCCCCAGCATTTT CASRGQYSNQPQHF
NA NA TRBJ2-1 TRBV19 TGTGCCAGTAGTATTTACGGGACCAGTTACAATGAGCAGTTCTTC CASSIYGTSYNEQFF
TRBD2 NA TRBJ2-5 TRBV5-8 TGTGCCAGCAGCAAGAGGCGGGAGTCGGAGACCCAGTACTTC CASSKRRESETQYF
TRBD1 NA TRBJ1-3 TRBV19 TGTGCCAGTAGTATGGGACAGCCTGGAAACACCATATATTTT CASSMGQPGNTIYF
NA NA TRBJ2-5 TRBV20-1 TGCAGTGCCCCGGACTACGAGACCCAGTACTTC CSAPDYETQYF
NA NA TRBJ1-2 TRBV19 TGTGCCAGTAGTATAAGGGACGGGTATGGCTACACCTTC CASSIRDGYGYTF
NA NA TRBJ1-2 TRBV9 TGTGCCAGCAGCGTAGGTCAGGCCCCGGGTCTCACCTTC CASSVGQAPGLTF
NA NA TRBJ2-3 TRBV12-5 TGTGCTAGTGACTCGGAGGGAGTCTCAGATACGCAGTATTTT CASDSEGVSDTQYF
NA NA TRBJ2-7 TRBV27 TGTGCCAGCAGTTTATCGCTAACGGGGTACGAGCAGTACTTC CASSLSLTGYEQYF
NA NA TRBJ2-1 TRBV29-1 TGCAGCGTTGACGTTAGGTCCTACAATGAGCAGTTCTTC CSVDVRSYNEQFF
TRBD1 NA TRBJ2-3 TRBV5-1 TGCGCCAGCAGCTTGGCCGGGACAGGGACCGATACGCAGTATTTT CASSLAGTGTDTQYF
NA NA TRBJ2-3 TRBV14 TGTGCCAGCAGCGGTAGTTTTGGCACAGATACGCAGTATTTT CASSGSFGTDTQYF
NA NA TRBJ1-1 TRBV10-3 TGTGCCATCAGTGCTCGACGGGGGAACACTGAAGCTTTCTTT CAISARRGNTEAFF
TRBD2 once TRBJ2-7 TRBV7-2 TGTGCCAGCAGCCCGGGGGGGCGCTACGAGCAGTACTTC CASSPGGRYEQYF
TRBD2 NA TRBJ2-3 TRBV5-1 TGCGCCAGCAGCCCTAGCGGGAGGGCCAACACAGATACGCAGTATTTT CASSPSGRANTDTQYF
TRBD1 NA TRBJ1-1 TRBV29-1 TGCAGCGTTCGGCAGGGGGCCGGCACTGAAGCTTTCTTT CSVRQGAGTEAFF
TRBD1 NA TRBJ1-4 TRBV2 TGTGCCAGCAGTGAGGCGACAGGGGTGGGTGAAAAACTGTTTTTT CASSEATGVGEKLFF
NA NA TRBJ2-7 TRBV2 TGTGCCAGCAGTGGGTCAGGGAACGAGCAGTACTTC CASSGSGNEQYF
TRBD1 NA TRBJ1-1 TRBV2 TGTGCCAGCAGACGGACAGGGGCCCCCCGGCGGGATGAAGCTTTCTTT CASRRTGAPRRDEAFF
NA NA TRBJ2-2 TRBV6-1 TGTGCCAGCAACCAGGGACCCGGGGAGCTGTTTTTT CASNQGPGELFF
TRBD2 NA TRBJ2-2 TRBV9 TGTGCCAGCACCATAGCGGGAGGGCCCGCCGGGGAGCTGTTTTTT CASTIAGGPAGELFF
NA NA TRBJ2-7 TRBV5-1 TGCGCCAGCAGCCCCGATGGTCAGGGGTACGAGCAGTACTTC CASSPDGQGYEQYF
NA NA TRBJ2-1 TRBV2 TGTGCCAGCAGCGTCTCCGACAATGAGCAGTTCTTC CASSVSDNEQFF